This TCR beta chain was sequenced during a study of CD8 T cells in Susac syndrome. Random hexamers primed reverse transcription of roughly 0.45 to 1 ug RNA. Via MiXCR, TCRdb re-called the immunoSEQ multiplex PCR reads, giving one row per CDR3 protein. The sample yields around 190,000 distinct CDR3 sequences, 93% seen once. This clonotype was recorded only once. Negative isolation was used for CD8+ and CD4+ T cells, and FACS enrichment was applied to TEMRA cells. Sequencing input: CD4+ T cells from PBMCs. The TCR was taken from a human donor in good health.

CDR3 nucleotide sequence: TGTGCCAGCAGCGTAGCTCTAGGACAGCCCCAGCATTTT. This translates into CASSVALGQPQHF. This chain connects TRBV9 to TRBJ1-5, with D unclear. The germline V and J ends were trimmed by 0 bases and 7 bases, with 8 bases remaining between them. The V gene's germline CDR1 is SGDLS and CDR2 YYNGEE. The CDR3 is 13 residues long.